The present T cell receptor beta chain was sequenced within a study of early T cells in non-severe SARS-CoV-2 infection. The germline V and J ends were trimmed by 4 bases and 9 bases, with 19 bases remaining between them. From germline, CDR1 is SGHRS and CDR2 YFSETQ. The CDR3 runs to 14 residues. A single record per CDR3 protein comes from TCRdb applying MiXCR to the 5' RACE reads. The table has approximately 62,000 distinct CDR3 sequences, under 15% seen once; the top ten hold about 4%. The origin of this receptor is an adult who was a healthcare worker with PCR-confirmed SARS-CoV-2 infection or an uninfected control (not recorded which). This chain connects TRBV5-1 to TRBJ1-2; weak D call: TRBD1 (5 bases). Source material: whole blood. CDR3 sequence: CASSRRGAGNSYTF. The CDR3 DNA reads as TGCGCCAGCAGCCGTCGAGGGGCAGGGAATAGCTACACCTTC.